The 8 T cell receptor beta chains presented below share a single source sample, sequenced in a study of memory CD4+ T cells and cytomegalovirus serostatus. Data came from immunoSEQ multiplex PCR; TCRdb stores just in-frame clones and leaves some out. The data hold some 50,000 clones, with roughly 79% observed a single time. The sort gate was single viable CD3+CD4+CD8-CD45RO+ cells for memory CD4+ T cells. Sequencing was performed on memory CD4+ T cells from blood. These receptors were obtained from an adult in good health and CMV-seronegative.

The rearrangement links TRBV6-6 to TRBJ2-3, with TRBD2 identical over 10 bases. This CDR3 has 14 amino acids. Germline CDR1 is MNHNY and CDR2 is SVGAGI (reference sequence). V gave up 7 bases and J gave up 6 bases; unmatched junction bases: 7. For the CDR3, the DNA is TGTGCCAGCACCCGAGCGGGGGGGGCGGATACGCAGTATTTT. Translating it yields CASTRAGGADTQYF.

The chain links TRBV27 to TRBJ1-4; 7 bases are shared with TRBD1. This CDR3 is 17 amino acids long. The germline V gene has CDR1 MNHEY and CDR2 SMNVEV (reference sequence). The V segment lost 1 base and the J segment 12 bases; nucleotides outside the gene matches: 17. In nucleotides, the CDR3 is TGTGCCAGCAGTTTATACCGACAGGGTGGACATGGGGCGGAACTGTTTTTT. Residues: CASSLYRQGGHGAELFF. Variable domain in full (rest from reference TRBV27 and TRBJ1-4): EAQVTQNPRYLITVTGKKLTVTCSQNMNHEYMSWYRQDPGLGLRQIYYSMNVEVTDKGDVPEGYKVSRKEKRNFPLILESPSPNQTSLYFCASSLYRQGGHGAELFFGSGTQLSVL.

In this sample, this clone turned up once. The V gene is TRBV19, the J gene TRBJ1-4; tentative D call: TRBD1 (5 bases). Trimming shortened V by 3 bases and J by 7 bases, and 12 bases separated the two germline ends. From germline, CDR1 is LNHDA and CDR2 SQIVND (reference sequence). This CDR3 is built from 14 residues. CDR3 coding DNA: TGTGCCAGTAGTATCGGCGGAGGGACTGAAAAACTGTTTTTT. Translation: CASSIGGGTEKLFF.

This clone was found once. The chain recombines TRBV5-4 with TRBJ1-1; 9 bases map to TRBD1. CDR1 and CDR2 (germline): SGHNT, YYREEE (reference sequence). The CDR3 covers 16 residues. Trimming took 2 bases from V and 0 from J; bases not matched to a gene: 5. This CDR3 is CASSFWDRVVNTEAFF. DNA for the CDR3: TGTGCCAGCAGCTTCTGGGACAGGGTCGTGAACACTGAAGCTTTCTTT.

This clone has just a few counts. The V call is TRBV28, the J call TRBJ2-2; TRBD2 aligns across 9 bases. There are 15 residues in the CDR3. Per the germline V gene, CDR1 is MDHEN and CDR2 is SYDVKM. J gave up 3 bases and V 10 bases, and 9 bases lay outside the gene matches. CDR3 nucleotides: TGTGCCACCAATGGCGGGAGGGCCGACACCGGGGAGCTGTTTTTT. This encodes CATNGGRADTGELFF.

The chain is built from TRBV7-2 and TRBJ2-5; TRBD2 agrees at 8 bases. Unmatched junction bases numbered 5, after V lost 0 bases and J lost 5 bases. Looked up from germline, CDR1 is SGHTA and CDR2 is FQGNSA. The CDR3 extends over 15 amino acids. CDR3 region: CASSLAGTSDETQYF. CDR3 coding DNA: TGTGCCAGCAGCTTAGCGGGGACTAGTGATGAGACCCAGTACTTC.

The table lists this clone with a count of one. The V gene is TRBV9, the J gene TRBJ1-1; D is perhaps TRBD1 (5 bases). This CDR3 has 12 residues. Germline CDR1 reads SGDLS; CDR2 reads YYNGEE. V lost 6 bases and J lost 8, with 14 bases in between. This CDR3 is CASTRDGLEAFF. The CDR3 DNA reads as TGTGCCAGCACCCGGGACGGGTTAGAAGCTTTCTTT.

The V gene is TRBV28, the J gene TRBJ2-7; no clear D. The germline CDR1 and CDR2 sequences are MDHEN and SYDVKM. Trimming took off 8 bases at V and 3 bases at J, with 11 bases between the two ends. The CDR3 totals 12 residues. The chain's CDR3 is CASGPKGYEQYF. The CDR3 region has the DNA TGTGCCAGCGGCCCTAAGGGCTACGAGCAGTACTTC.